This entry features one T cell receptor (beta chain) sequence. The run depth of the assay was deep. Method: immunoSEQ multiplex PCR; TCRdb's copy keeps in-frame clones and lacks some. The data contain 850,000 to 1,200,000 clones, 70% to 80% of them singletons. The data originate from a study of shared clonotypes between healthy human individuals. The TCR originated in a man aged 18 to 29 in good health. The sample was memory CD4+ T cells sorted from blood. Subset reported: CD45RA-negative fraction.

The CDR3 sequence: CASSSHSGSSYNEQFF. The CDR3, as DNA: TGTGCCAGCAGCTCCCATAGCGGGAGCTCCTACAATGAGCAGTTCTTC. The chain is built from TRBV11-3 and TRBJ2-1; TRBD2 aligns across 9 bases. The CDR3 has 16 residues. V was clipped by 4 bases and J by 0 bases; unmatched bases: 4. CDR1 is SGHNT, CDR2 YENEEA, per germline.